Below, 15 T cell receptor beta chains from the same sample are listed, as sequenced in a study of blood T cell repertoires in COVID-19. Measured with immunoSEQ multiplex PCR; TCRdb has only the in-frame clones, and not every one. The profile shows 55,000 to 70,000 clones, 88% of them singletons. Sequenced material: peripheral blood. The receptors shown here come from a woman in her fifties or sixties with COVID-19, enrolled during active disease.

This rearrangement joins TRBV3-1 (or the pseudogene TRBV3-2) to TRBJ2-1, with 12 bases aligning to TRBD2. After removal of 6 bases from V and 8 bases from J, the junction contained 8 bases not matched to a gene. Looked up from germline, CDR1 is LGHDT and CDR2 is YNNKEL (reference sequence). This CDR3 is built from 15 residues. In DNA, the CDR3 is TGTGCCAGCAGACATCTAGCGGGGGGGCCATATGAGCAGTTCTTC. As protein: CASRHLAGGPYEQFF.

V usage is TRBV4-1 and J usage is TRBJ2-2; 11 bases agree with TRBD1. The J segment lost 7 bases and the V segment lost 4 bases, leaving 8 bases of the junction unmatched. Looked up from germline, CDR1 is MGHRA and CDR2 is YSYEKL. The CDR3 is made up of 16 amino acids. The chain's CDR3 is CASSPRTGGGGGELFF. The CDR3 DNA follows: TGCGCCAGCAGCCCCCGGACAGGGGGCGGAGGCGGGGAGCTGTTTTTT.

This chain joins TRBV21-1 and TRBJ2-1; no DNA check was done on the table's D call, TRBD2. TRBV21-1 is a pseudogene locus. The CDR3 contains 16 residues. CDR3 residues: CASSIPSGGPNNEQFF. CDR3 DNA: TGTGCCAGCAGCATCCCTAGCGGGGGCCCTAACAATGAGCAGTTCTTC.

The rearrangement joins TRBV5-4 to TRBJ1-1; possible D gene TRBD1, 6 bases. With 5 bases removed from V and 1 base from J, the gap between germline ends came to 15 bases. CDR3 length equals 15 residues. Germline values: CDR1 SGHNT, CDR2 YYREEE (reference sequence). CDR3 DNA sequence: TGTGCCAGCAGGGACCCAGGGGTATCGAACACTGAAGCTTTCTTT. Translating gives CASRDPGVSNTEAFF.

This clone occurred once. The rearrangement joins TRBV7-2 to TRBJ2-1; D is uncertain. The CDR3 extends over 11 amino acids. Germline V CDR1 and CDR2: SGHTA, FQGNSA. The V end lost 5 bases, the J end lost 9 bases, and 8 bases lay between the germline ends. The CDR3 nucleotides read TGTGCCAGCAGCCGCGACATTGAGCAGTTCTTC. Translated, it gives CASSRDIEQFF.

J is TRBJ1-2 and V is TRBV7-9; maybe TRBD1 (5 bases). Germline values: CDR1 SEHNR, CDR2 FQNEAQ (reference sequence). The ends were cut back, 10 bases at V and 2 bases at J, with 14 bases in the middle. This CDR3 is built from 13 residues. In nucleotides, the CDR3 is TGTGCCACCTTGGGGCAGGGAAACTATGGCTACACCTTC. Translation: CATLGQGNYGYTF. Drawing the rest from reference TRBV7-9 and TRBJ1-2, the complete variable domain is DTGVSQNPRHKITKRGQNVTFRCDPISEHNRLYWYRQTLGQGPEFLTYFQNEAQLEKSRLLSDRFSAERPKGSFSTLEIQRTEQGDSAMYLCATLGQGNYGYTFGSGTRLTVV.

The chain recombines TRBV13 with TRBJ2-4; weak D call: TRBD1 (6 bases). CDR1 and CDR2 (germline): PRHDT, FYEKMQ (reference sequence). This CDR3 region has 17 residues. The V end was cut by 5 bases, the J end by 1 base, with 18 bases between. The DNA for the CDR3 is TGTGCCAGCAGCCTAGCCAGGGGCCATGGGGCCAAAAACATTCAGTACTTC. Encoded protein: CASSLARGHGAKNIQYF.

The V gene is TRBV10-3, the J gene TRBJ2-7; TRBD2 matches at 7 bases. The germline V gene encodes CDR1 ENHRY and CDR2 SYGVKD. This CDR3 is 17 amino acids long. Trimming took 4 bases from V and 1 from J; bases not matched to a gene: 13. As DNA, the CDR3 is TGTGCCATCAGTGGTCCGGTAGCGGGTGCCCATTCCTACGAGCAGTACTTC. This codes for CAISGPVAGAHSYEQYF.

The rearrangement joins TRBV3-1 (or the pseudogene TRBV3-2) to TRBJ2-1, with a tentative D call TRBD1 (5 bases). CDR3 size: 14 residues. Germline CDR1 is LGHDT and CDR2 is YNNKEL (reference sequence). V dropped 0 bases and J dropped 10 bases, with 13 bases sitting between them. The DNA of the CDR3 is TGTGCCAGCAGCCAAGAAGGGGTAGCTCGGGAGCAGTTCTTC. Protein: CASSQEGVAREQFF.

The CDR3 spells CSVSKSGLASYEQYF. CDR3 DNA sequence: TGCAGCGTCTCAAAATCCGGACTAGCCTCCTACGAGCAGTACTTC. The V and J genes are TRBV29-1 and TRBJ2-7; 8 bases are shared with TRBD2. The germline gives CDR1 SQVTM, CDR2 ANQGSEA. V lost 6 bases, J lost 0 bases, and 10 bases stayed unmatched. The CDR3 extends over 15 amino acids.

The chain uses TRBV20-1 and TRBJ1-5; D gene unclear. CDR1 and CDR2 (germline): DFQATT, SNEGSKA (reference sequence). V gave up 3 bases and J gave up 6 bases, with 6 bases separating them. The CDR3 is 11 residues long. CDR3 region: CSASESQPQHF. For the CDR3, the DNA is TGCAGTGCTAGTGAGAGTCAGCCCCAGCATTTT.

In DNA form, the CDR3 reads TGCGCCAGCAGCCAAGGGACAGGGGGCCTTAAAGCTTTCTTT. Its translation: CASSQGTGGLKAFF. The chain couples TRBV4-3 to TRBJ1-1; TRBD1 aligns across 11 bases. V lost 1 base to trimming and J lost 9 bases; unmatched junction nucleotides: 4. This CDR3 has 14 amino acids. Germline CDR1 LGHNA, CDR2 YSLEER.

The genes are TRBV3-1 (or the pseudogene TRBV3-2) and TRBJ1-6; 7 bases are shared with TRBD1. The junction had 15 bases not matched to a gene; V was cut back by 4 bases and J by 9 bases. The CDR3 sequence is 17 residues long. The germline V gene has CDR1 LGHDT and CDR2 YNNKEL (reference sequence). CDR3 in amino acids: CASSLLYRGTVGSPLHF. The CDR3 DNA reads TGTGCCAGCAGCCTTTTATACAGGGGAACTGTGGGTTCACCCCTCCACTTT.

The rearrangement links TRBV7-2 to TRBJ2-1; 11 bases agree with TRBD2. Germline V gene sequence: CDR1 SGHTA, CDR2 FQGNSA. The CDR3 runs to 16 residues. The J segment lost 4 bases and the V segment lost 5 bases, leaving 7 bases of the junction unmatched. CDR3 loop: CASSPVAGGWYNEQFF. The CDR3, as DNA: TGTGCCAGCAGCCCTGTAGCGGGAGGGTGGTACAATGAGCAGTTCTTC.

V and J are TRBV2 and TRBJ2-1; 7 bases map to TRBD2. After removal of 2 bases from V and 1 base from J, the junction contained 5 bases not matched to a gene. The CDR3 is 16 residues long. In germline, CDR1 is SNHLY, CDR2 FYNNEI. In nucleotides, the CDR3 is TGTGCCAGCAGTGAATCCCAGCGGGGATCCTACAATGAGCAGTTCTTC. Amino acid sequence: CASSESQRGSYNEQFF.